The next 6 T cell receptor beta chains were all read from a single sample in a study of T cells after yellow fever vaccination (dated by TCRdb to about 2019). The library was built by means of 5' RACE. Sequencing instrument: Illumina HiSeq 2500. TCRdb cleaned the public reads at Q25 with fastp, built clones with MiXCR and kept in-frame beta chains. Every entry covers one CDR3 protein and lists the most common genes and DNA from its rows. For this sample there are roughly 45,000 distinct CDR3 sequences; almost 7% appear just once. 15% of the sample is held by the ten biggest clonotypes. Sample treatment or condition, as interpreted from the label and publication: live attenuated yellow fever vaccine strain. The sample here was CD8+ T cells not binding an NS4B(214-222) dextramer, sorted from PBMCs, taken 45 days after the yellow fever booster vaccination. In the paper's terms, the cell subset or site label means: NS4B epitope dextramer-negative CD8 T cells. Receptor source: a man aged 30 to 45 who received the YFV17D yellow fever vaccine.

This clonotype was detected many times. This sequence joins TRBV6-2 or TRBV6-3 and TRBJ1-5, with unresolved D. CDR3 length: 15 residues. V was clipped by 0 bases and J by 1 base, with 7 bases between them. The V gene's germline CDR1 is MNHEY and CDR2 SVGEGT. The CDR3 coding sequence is TGTGCCAGCAGTTACTCGGGTTACAGCAATCAGCCCCAGCATTTT. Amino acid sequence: CASSYSGYSNQPQHF.

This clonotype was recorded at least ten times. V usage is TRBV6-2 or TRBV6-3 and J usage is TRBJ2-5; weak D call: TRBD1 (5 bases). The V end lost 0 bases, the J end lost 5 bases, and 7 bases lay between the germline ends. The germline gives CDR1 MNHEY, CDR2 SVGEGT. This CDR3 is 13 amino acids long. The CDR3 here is CASSYSSGETQYF. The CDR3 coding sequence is TGTGCCAGCAGTTACTCCTCAGGGGAGACCCAGTACTTC.

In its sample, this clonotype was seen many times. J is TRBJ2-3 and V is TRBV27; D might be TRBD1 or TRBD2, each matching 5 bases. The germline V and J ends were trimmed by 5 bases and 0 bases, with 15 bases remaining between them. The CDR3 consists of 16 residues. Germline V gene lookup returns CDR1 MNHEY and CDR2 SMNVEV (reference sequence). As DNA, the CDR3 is TGTGCCAGCAGTCTCCCGGGACCCCCTAGCACAGATACGCAGTATTTT. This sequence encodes CASSLPGPPSTDTQYF.

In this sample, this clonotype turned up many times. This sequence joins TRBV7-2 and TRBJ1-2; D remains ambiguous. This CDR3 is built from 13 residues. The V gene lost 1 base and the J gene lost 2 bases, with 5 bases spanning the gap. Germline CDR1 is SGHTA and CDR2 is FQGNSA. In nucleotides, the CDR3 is TGTGCCAGCAGCTTAGGTCCAAACTATGGCTACACCTTC. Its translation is CASSLGPNYGYTF. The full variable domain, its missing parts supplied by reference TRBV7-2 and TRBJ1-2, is GAGVSQSPSNKVTEKGKDVELRCDPISGHTALYWYRQSLGQGLEFLIYFQGNSAPDKSGLPSDRFSAERTGGSVSTLTIQRTQQEDSAVYLCASSLGPNYGYTFGSGTRLTVV.

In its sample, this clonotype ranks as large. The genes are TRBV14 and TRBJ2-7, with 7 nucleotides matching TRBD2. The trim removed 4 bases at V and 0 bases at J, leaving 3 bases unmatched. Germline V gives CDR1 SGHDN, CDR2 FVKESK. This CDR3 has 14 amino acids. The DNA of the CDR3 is TGTGCCAGCAGCCGGGACTACCCCTCCTACGAGCAGTACTTC. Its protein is CASSRDYPSYEQYF.

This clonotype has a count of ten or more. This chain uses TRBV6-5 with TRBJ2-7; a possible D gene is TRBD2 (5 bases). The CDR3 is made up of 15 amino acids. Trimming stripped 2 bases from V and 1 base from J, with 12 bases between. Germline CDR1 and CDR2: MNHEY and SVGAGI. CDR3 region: CASSYGSGPSYEQYF. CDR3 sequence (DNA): TGTGCCAGCAGTTACGGGAGCGGACCATCCTACGAGCAGTACTTC.